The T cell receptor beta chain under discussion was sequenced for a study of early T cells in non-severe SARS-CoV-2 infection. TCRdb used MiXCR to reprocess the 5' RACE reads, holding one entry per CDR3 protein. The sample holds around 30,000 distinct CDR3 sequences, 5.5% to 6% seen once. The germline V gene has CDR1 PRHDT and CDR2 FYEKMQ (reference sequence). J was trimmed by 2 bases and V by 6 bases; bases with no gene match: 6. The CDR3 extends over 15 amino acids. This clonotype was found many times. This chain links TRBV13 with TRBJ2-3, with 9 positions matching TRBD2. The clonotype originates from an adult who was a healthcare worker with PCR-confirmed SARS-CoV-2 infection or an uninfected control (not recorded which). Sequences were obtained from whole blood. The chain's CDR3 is CASSPSGEITDTQYF. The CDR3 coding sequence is TGTGCCAGCAGTCCTAGCGGGGAGATCACAGATACGCAGTATTTT.